The entry that follows covers one T cell receptor beta chain sequence. Its antigen is not yet known. No much larger clonotype is one base removed from it; base qualities were not supplied. A patient's vitiligo counted as stable when the lesions had not changed at all during the previous 6 months. To qualify as stable, patients additionally needed to show no confetti depigmentation, which is a clinical sign of active vitiligo. Any patient who had received treatment in the previous three months was excluded. Ficoll density gradient centrifugation was used to isolate PBMCs from heparinized blood, after which the PBMCs were flash-frozen. This entry is derived from a study of resident and recirculating memory T cells in vitiligo (dated by TCRdb to between 2018 and 2020). With respect to the entire study: The study took epidermis from shave biopsies of two lesional and two nonlesional sites, plus PBMCs, from each of 3 stable vitiligo patients for TCR beta sequencing. Without cell sorting, samples were homogenized immediately before genomic DNA was extracted using the Qiagen DNeasy Blood & Tissue Kit. The human TCR beta sequencing tested whether specific clones in lesional vitiligo skin differed from clones in nonlesional skin and blood.

The immunoSEQ hsTCRB kit was used to amplify TCR beta chains from genomic DNA. Sequencing of TCR beta libraries was performed on an Illumina MiSeq instrument by the immunoSEQ service. As for the authors' bioinformatics: Repertoire data were analyzed with the immunoSEQ Analyzer. In TCRdb, the immuneACCESS table is reduced to in-frame sequences with V and J assigned. These tables do not hold every clone; where another copy was compared, an unresolved V gene accounts for under half, and the others remain unexplained. That table supplies the V and J calls and clone size; D and trimming were determined from the DNA. The sample data list some 70,000 clones, and approximately 91% of these were observed just once. 4.9% of the sample is taken by the ten largest. Study-wide findings and limitations: No single dominant TCR clone was found, and clonality differed from one vitiligo lesion to another. Mechanistic studies in the future are needed to assess how much the detected T cell clones and the human Trm pools versus Tcm pools each contribute. Overlap and correlation analysis showed no significant repertoire overlap between biopsies except for each lesion with itself, even within a single patient. TCR sequences were not found to be conserved across biopsy sites or patients, suggesting that different lesions are infiltrated by different T cell clones, a pattern described as private specificity.

Its CDR3 holds 15 amino acids, cysteine through phenylalanine. Only CDR3 DNA is held: 45 bases, read in frame from base 1. V has 0 bases trimmed and J has 6 bases trimmed; junction bases matching no gene number 4. The germline V gene encodes CDR1 SGDLS and CDR2 YYNGEE. The chain uses TRBV9 and TRBJ2-2, with 8 bases matching TRBD1. The receptor was isolated from a male donor with vitiligo. Input material: blood. The nucleotide sequence is given as TGTGCCAGCAGCGTAGGCAGGGGGCCCCCCGGGGAGCTGTTTTTT. It translates to CASSVGRGPPGELFF.